Sequencing of this TCR beta chain was carried out in a study of control samples from healthy donors and cancer patients. Assay used: immunoSEQ multiplex PCR; TCRdb lists only in-frame clones, some missing. The data contain roughly 34,000 clones, approximately 90% of them seen just once; the ten biggest clones take up about 1.6%. The sequence derives from a woman between 40 and 55 years old with lung cancer. Sequencing was carried out using PBMCs.

CDR3 bases: TGTGCCAGCAGCTTAGACGCTCAGCCCCAGCATTTT. Encoded protein: CASSLDAQPQHF. The genes are TRBV7-9 and TRBJ1-5; D ambiguous. This CDR3 contains 12 residues. Germline loops: CDR1 SEHNR, CDR2 FQNEAQ (reference sequence). Trimming stripped 1 base from V and 6 bases from J, with 4 bases between. The entire variable domain, with the rest obtained from reference TRBV7-9 and TRBJ1-5, is as follows: DTGVSQNPRHKITKRGQNVTFRCDPISEHNRLYWYRQTLGQGPEFLTYFQNEAQLEKSRLLSDRFSAERPKGSFSTLEIQRTEQGDSAMYLCASSLDAQPQHFGDGTRLSIL.